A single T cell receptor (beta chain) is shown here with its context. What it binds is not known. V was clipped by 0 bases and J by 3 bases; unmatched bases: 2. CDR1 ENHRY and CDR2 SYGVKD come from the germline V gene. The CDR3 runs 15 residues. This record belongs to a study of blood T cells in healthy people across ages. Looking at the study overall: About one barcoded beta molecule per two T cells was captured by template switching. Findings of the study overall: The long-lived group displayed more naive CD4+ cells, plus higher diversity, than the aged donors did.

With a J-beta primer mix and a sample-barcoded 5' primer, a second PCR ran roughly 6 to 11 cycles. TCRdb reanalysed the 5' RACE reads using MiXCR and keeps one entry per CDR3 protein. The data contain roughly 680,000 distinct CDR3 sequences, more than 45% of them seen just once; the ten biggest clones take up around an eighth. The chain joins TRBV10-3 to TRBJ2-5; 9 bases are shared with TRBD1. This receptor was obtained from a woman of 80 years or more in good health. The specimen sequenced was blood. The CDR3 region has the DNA TGTGCCATCAGTGAGTCGAGGACAGGGGAAGAGACCCAGTACTTC. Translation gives CAISESRTGEETQYF.